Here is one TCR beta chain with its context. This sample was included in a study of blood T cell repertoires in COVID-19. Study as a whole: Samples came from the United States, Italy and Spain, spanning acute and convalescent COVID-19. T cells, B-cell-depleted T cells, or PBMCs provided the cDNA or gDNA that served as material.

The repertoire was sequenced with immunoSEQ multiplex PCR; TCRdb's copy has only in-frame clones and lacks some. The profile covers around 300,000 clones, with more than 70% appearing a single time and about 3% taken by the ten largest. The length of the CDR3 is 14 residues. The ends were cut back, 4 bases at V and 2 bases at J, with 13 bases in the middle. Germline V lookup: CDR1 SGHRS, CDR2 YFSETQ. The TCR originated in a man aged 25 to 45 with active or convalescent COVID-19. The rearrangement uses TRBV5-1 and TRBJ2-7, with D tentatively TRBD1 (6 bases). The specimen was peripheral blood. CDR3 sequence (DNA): TGCGCCAGCAGCCAATGGACAGACACCTACGAGCAGTACTTC. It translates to CASSQWTDTYEQYF. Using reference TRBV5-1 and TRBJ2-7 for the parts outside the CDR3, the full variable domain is KAGVTQTPRYLIKTRGQQVTLSCSPISGHRSVSWYQQTPGQGLQFLFEYFSETQRNKGNFPGRFSGRQFSNSRSEMNVSTLELGDSALYLCASSQWTDTYEQYFGPGTRLTVT.